Each of the 26 T cell receptor beta chains below was sequenced from the same sample in a study of control samples from healthy donors and cancer patients. Sequenced by immunoSEQ multiplex PCR; TCRdb stores in-frame clones only, minus some. In the table there are tens of thousands of clones, roughly 93% of which are singletons. The sequenced material came from PBMCs. The source is a woman between 35 and 50 years old with lung cancer.

The gene calls are TRBV6-5 and TRBJ2-7; D is perhaps TRBD2 (6 bases). Germline V gene lookup returns CDR1 MNHEY and CDR2 SVGAGI. V was cut by 4 bases and J by 0 bases, with 16 bases left in between. The CDR3 totals 16 residues. CDR3 nucleotides: TGTGCCAGCAGTTCCCTGAGGAGGGTCAGCTCCTACGAGCAGTACTTC. Translation: CASSSLRRVSSYEQYF.

The chain recombines TRBV28 with TRBJ2-7, with D unclear. Germline V gene lookup returns CDR1 MDHEN and CDR2 SYDVKM. The CDR3 runs to 14 residues. V was clipped by 6 bases and J by 5 bases, with 17 bases between them. The CDR3 reads CASSPSEGNHEQYF. CDR3 nucleotide sequence: TGTGCCAGCAGCCCTTCAGAAGGGAACCACGAGCAGTACTTC.

As DNA, the CDR3 is TGTGCCAGCAGTGACTCATTACAGGGAAACACCGGGGAGCTGTTTTTT. Translating gives CASSDSLQGNTGELFF. This chain uses TRBV6-4 with TRBJ2-2, with D possibly being TRBD1 (6 bases). The CDR3 loop spans 16 amino acids. V was cut by 0 bases and J by 2 bases, with 10 bases left in between. Germline V lookup: CDR1 MRHNA, CDR2 SNTAGT.

This chain links TRBV27 with TRBJ1-1, with 9 bases fitting TRBD1. Germline assignment: CDR1 MNHEY and CDR2 SMNVEV (reference sequence). V dropped 5 bases and J dropped 6; count of bases not matched to a gene: 7. The CDR3 loop spans 14 amino acids. The CDR3 coding sequence is TGTGCCAGCAGTCCTCGACAGGGGGGATCTGAAGCTTTCTTT. It is translated as CASSPRQGGSEAFF.

The rearrangement uses TRBV7-9 and TRBJ2-4, with D hard to call. The CDR3 is 17 amino acids. Germline loops: CDR1 SEHNR, CDR2 FQNEAQ (reference sequence). Trimming stripped 4 bases from V and 0 bases from J, with 16 bases between. The CDR3 DNA is TGTGCCAGCAGCTCCCGTGACACCGAGGTAGCCAAAAACATTCAGTACTTC. As protein: CASSSRDTEVAKNIQYF.

This sequence joins TRBV7-9 and TRBJ1-6, with D unclear. The CDR3 has 11 residues. Trimming cost V 2 bases and J 9 bases, with 2 bases left between them. The germline V gene encodes CDR1 SEHNR and CDR2 FQNEAQ (reference sequence). The CDR3 loop reads CASSLSSPLHF. CDR3 nucleotide sequence: TGTGCCAGCAGCTTAAGTTCACCCCTCCACTTT.

V is TRBV29-1 and J is TRBJ2-6; 10 bases align to TRBD1. Germline CDR1 SQVTM, CDR2 ANQGSEA. V lost 4 bases to trimming and J lost 0 bases; unmatched junction nucleotides: 6. CDR3 length equals 17 residues. CDR3 DNA sequence: TGCAGCGTTGGACAGGGGGCCGGGGGCTCTGGGGCCAACGTCCTGACTTTC. Translated: CSVGQGAGGSGANVLTF.

The table lists this clone with a count of one. The V call is TRBV7-3, the J call TRBJ2-2, with D hard to call. CDR1 is SGHTA, CDR2 FQGTGA, per germline. Trimming shortened V by 2 bases and J by 7 bases, and 5 bases separated the two germline ends. This CDR3 is 12 amino acids long. In DNA, the CDR3 is TGTGCCAGCAGCTTAGCAGGCGGGGAGCTGTTTTTT. Translation gives CASSLAGGELFF.

The V call is TRBV28, the J call TRBJ1-1; D unresolved. The CDR3 has 14 amino acids. Trimming pared 2 bases from V and 0 bases from J, leaving 7 bases between. Germline V gives CDR1 MDHEN, CDR2 SYDVKM. The chain's CDR3 is CASSLRALNTEAFF. In DNA, the CDR3 is TGTGCCAGCAGTTTACGGGCCTTGAACACTGAAGCTTTCTTT.

The chain recombines TRBV19 with TRBJ1-4, with unresolved D. The CDR3 is 16 residues long. V lost 1 base and J 4 bases, leaving 13 bases between the germline ends. CDR1 and CDR2 (germline): LNHDA, SQIVND (reference sequence). In DNA form, the CDR3 reads TGTGCCAGTAGTATAGTTTGGGCAGGCCTTAATGAAAAACTGTTTTTT. Translating gives CASSIVWAGLNEKLFF.

The chain carries TRBV3-1 (or the pseudogene TRBV3-2) and TRBJ2-7; tentative D call: TRBD2 (6 bases). Germline CDR1 LGHDT, CDR2 YNNKEL (reference sequence). V was clipped by 8 bases and J by 3 bases, with 14 bases between them. The CDR3 spans 13 residues. CDR3 sequence (DNA): TGTGCCAGCGGCAGGGACTTGGACTACGAGCAGTACTTC. This translates into CASGRDLDYEQYF.

This chain connects TRBV19 to TRBJ1-2, with TRBD1 identical over 7 bases. With V trimmed by 3 bases and J by 6 bases, 10 bases remained unmatched. The CDR3 runs to 15 residues. Germline V gene data show CDR1 as LNHDA and CDR2 as SQIVND (reference sequence). CDR3 in amino acids: CASSMNRGYPDGYTF. Here the CDR3 DNA reads TGTGCCAGTAGTATGAACAGGGGTTACCCCGATGGCTACACCTTC.

This chain uses TRBV5-1 with TRBJ2-3; D not certain. The CDR3 covers 15 residues. Per the germline V gene, CDR1 is SGHRS and CDR2 is YFSETQ. Trimming stripped 3 bases from V and 3 bases from J, with 14 bases between. CDR3 residues: CASSSDSSLTDTQYF. CDR3 DNA sequence: TGCGCCAGCAGCTCTGACTCTTCCCTGACAGATACGCAGTATTTT.

The chain recombines TRBV2 with TRBJ2-1, with 16 bases aligning to TRBD2. Trimming cost V 3 bases and J 11 bases; bases outside gene matches: 4. CDR1 and CDR2 (germline): SNHLY, FYNNEI. The CDR3 contains 15 residues. CDR3 bases: TGTGCCAGCAGTGAGGGGACTAGCGGGGGGGCGCAGCAGTTCTTC. The encoded protein is CASSEGTSGGAQQFF.

The chain combines TRBV10-3 with TRBJ2-1, with D perhaps TRBD1 (6 bases). Trimming took 4 bases from V and 7 from J, leaving 17 bases between them. This CDR3 region has 15 residues. Per the germline V gene, CDR1 is ENHRY and CDR2 is SYGVKD. CDR3 in amino acids: CAISGSQGNRNEQFF. The DNA of the CDR3 is TGTGCCATCAGTGGGTCCCAGGGGAACAGGAATGAGCAGTTCTTC.

The chain joins TRBV5-1 to TRBJ1-3; no definite D call. This CDR3 region has 15 residues. V lost 3 bases to trimming and J lost 4 bases, with 14 bases between them. Per germline, CDR1 SGHRS and CDR2 YFSETQ. CDR3 nucleotide sequence: TGCGCCAGCAGCTCCAGGTCGGAACAAGGAAACACCATATATTTT. This codes for CASSSRSEQGNTIYF.

The chain employs TRBV6-2 or TRBV6-3 and TRBJ1-5; D is unclear. V lost 4 bases, J lost 3 bases, and 10 bases lay in between. The CDR3 has 14 residues. The germline CDR1 and CDR2 sequences are MNHEY and SVGEGT. The chain's CDR3 is CASSLDAVNQPQHF. Here the CDR3 DNA reads TGTGCCAGCAGTTTAGACGCAGTCAATCAGCCCCAGCATTTT.

For this clone: The sample contains more than one DNA sequence encoding this CDR3. This chain links TRBV28 with TRBJ2-5; 13 positions agree with TRBD2. This CDR3 has 15 residues. The V segment lost 5 bases and the J segment 2 bases; nucleotides outside the gene matches: 2. Germline V CDR1 and CDR2: MDHEN, SYDVKM. CDR3 DNA sequence: TGTGCCAGCAGTCTACTAGCGGGGGGGCAAGAGACCCAGTACTTC. The encoded protein is CASSLLAGGQETQYF. The full variable domain, in which reference TRBV28 and TRBJ2-5 provide the parts outside the CDR3, is DVKVTQSSRYLVKRTGEKVFLECVQDMDHENMFWYRQDPGLGLRLIYFSYDVKMKEKGDIPEGYSVSREKKERFSLILESASTNQTSMYLCASSLLAGGQETQYFGPGTRLLVL.

The chain uses TRBV4-2 and TRBJ1-3; maybe TRBD1 (5 bases). CDR1 is LGHNA and CDR2 is YNFKEQ in the germline V gene. V was clipped by 1 base and J by 2 bases, with 9 bases between them. The CDR3 runs 15 residues. CDR3: CASSQVARAGNTIYF. The CDR3 DNA is TGTGCCAGCAGCCAAGTCGCCAGGGCTGGAAACACCATATATTTT.

V usage is TRBV11-2 and J usage is TRBJ1-3; D is uncertain. Germline V gene sequence: CDR1 SGHAT, CDR2 FQNNGV. With 5 bases removed from V and 0 bases from J, the gap between germline ends came to 8 bases. The CDR3 covers 14 residues. CDR3 sequence reads: CASSAYSSGNTIYF. The CDR3 DNA sequence: TGTGCCAGCAGCGCTTACAGCTCTGGAAACACCATATATTTT.

The genes are TRBV28 and TRBJ1-5; D unclear. Germline V gene data show CDR1 as MDHEN and CDR2 as SYDVKM. Trimming removed 7 bases at V and 4 bases at J, with 5 bases between. The CDR3 spans 11 residues. In DNA, the CDR3 is TGTGCCAGCAAAGGGAATCAGCCCCAGCATTTT. As protein: CASKGNQPQHF.

The rearrangement joins TRBV4-1 to TRBJ2-1; 7 bases line up with TRBD1. The V gene end was trimmed by 1 base and the J gene end by 4 bases; junction bases not matched to a gene: 4. The CDR3 is 15 residues long. The germline V gene has CDR1 MGHRA and CDR2 YSYEKL. The CDR3 nucleotides are TGCGCCAGCAGCCAAGGGCAGGGGGTTTACAATGAGCAGTTCTTC. Translated, it gives CASSQGQGVYNEQFF.

This chain links TRBV2 with TRBJ1-1; D unresolved. V shed 7 bases and J shed 2 bases, with 14 bases lying between them. The CDR3 runs to 14 residues. Looked up from germline, CDR1 is SNHLY and CDR2 is FYNNEI. CDR3 in DNA: TGTGCCAGCACCGGAAACGGGAAAAACACTGAAGCTTTCTTT. Translating it yields CASTGNGKNTEAFF.

V usage is TRBV3-1 (or the pseudogene TRBV3-2) and J usage is TRBJ2-7; D perhaps matches TRBD2 (7 bases). CDR3 length: 16 amino acids. Germline values: CDR1 LGHDT, CDR2 YNNKEL (reference sequence). The germline V and J ends were trimmed by 5 bases and 0 bases, with 17 bases remaining between them. The chain's CDR3 is CASSSRGGLRSYEQYF. CDR3 sequence (DNA): TGTGCCAGCAGCTCCCGCGGGGGCCTCCGCTCCTACGAGCAGTACTTC.

The V and J genes are TRBV30 and TRBJ2-5; 7 bases line up with TRBD1. The CDR3 consists of 12 residues. Trimming took 8 bases from V and 3 from J; bases not matched to a gene: 6. Germline values: CDR1 GTSNPN, CDR2 SVGIG (reference sequence). CDR3 amino acids: CAVGTEEETQYF. The CDR3 bases are TGTGCCGTAGGGACAGAAGAAGAGACCCAGTACTTC.

The rearrangement joins TRBV13 to TRBJ2-2; D perhaps matches TRBD1 (5 bases). The CDR3 totals 14 residues. Per germline, CDR1 PRHDT and CDR2 FYEKMQ (reference sequence). Trimming removed 2 bases from V and 2 bases from J, with 6 bases in between. For the CDR3, the DNA is TGTGCCAGCAGCTTACAGGGCAACACCGGGGAGCTGTTTTTT. Its protein product is CASSLQGNTGELFF.